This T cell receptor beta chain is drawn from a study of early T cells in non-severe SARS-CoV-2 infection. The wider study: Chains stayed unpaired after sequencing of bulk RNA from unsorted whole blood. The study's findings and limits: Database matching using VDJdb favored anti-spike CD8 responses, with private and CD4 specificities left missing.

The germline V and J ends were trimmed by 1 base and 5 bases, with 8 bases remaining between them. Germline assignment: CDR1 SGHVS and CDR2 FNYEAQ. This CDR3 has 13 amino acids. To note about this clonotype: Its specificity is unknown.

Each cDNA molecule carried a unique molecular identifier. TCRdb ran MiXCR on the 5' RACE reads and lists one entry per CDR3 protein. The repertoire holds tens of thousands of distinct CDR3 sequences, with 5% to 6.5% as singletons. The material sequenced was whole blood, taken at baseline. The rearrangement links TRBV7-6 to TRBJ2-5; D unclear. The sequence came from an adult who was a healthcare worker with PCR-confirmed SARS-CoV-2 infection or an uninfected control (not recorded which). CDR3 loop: CASSLVAYETQYF. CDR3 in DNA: TGTGCCAGCAGCTTAGTTGCATATGAGACCCAGTACTTC.